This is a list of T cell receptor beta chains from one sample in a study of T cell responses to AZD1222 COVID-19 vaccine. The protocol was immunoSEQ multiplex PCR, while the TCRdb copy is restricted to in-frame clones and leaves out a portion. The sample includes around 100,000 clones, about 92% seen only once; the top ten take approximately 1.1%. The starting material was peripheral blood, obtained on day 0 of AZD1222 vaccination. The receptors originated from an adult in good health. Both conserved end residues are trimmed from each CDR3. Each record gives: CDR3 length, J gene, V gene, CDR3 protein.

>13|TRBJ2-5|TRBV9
ASTPGGQAQETQY
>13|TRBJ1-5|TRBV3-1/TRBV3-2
ASSQDGTPNQPQH
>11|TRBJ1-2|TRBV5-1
ASSPTRGNGYT
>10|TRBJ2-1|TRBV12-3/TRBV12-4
AVGAVYNEQF
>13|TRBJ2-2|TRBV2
ASRAGTGGPGELF
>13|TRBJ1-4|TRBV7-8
ASSLDRQGGEKLF
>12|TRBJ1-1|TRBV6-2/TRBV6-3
ASSYAGGNTEAF
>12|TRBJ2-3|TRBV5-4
ASSFWGSTDTQY
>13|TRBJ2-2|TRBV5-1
ASSGGTVNTGELF
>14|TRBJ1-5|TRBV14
ASSQDVSDSNQPQH
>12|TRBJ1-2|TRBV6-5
ASTRGRANYGYT
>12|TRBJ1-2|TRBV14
ASSADRMVYGYT
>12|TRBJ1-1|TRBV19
ASRRDRNRAEAF
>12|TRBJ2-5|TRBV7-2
ASSRDRRGETQY
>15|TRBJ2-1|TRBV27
ASSSASGVSSYNEQF
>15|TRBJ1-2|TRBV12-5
ASGLAGFLGGQDGYT
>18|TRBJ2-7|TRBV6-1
ASSGMLRTGEGGDVYEQY
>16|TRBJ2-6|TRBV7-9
ASSLPLAASSGANVLT
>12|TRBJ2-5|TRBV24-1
ATSSGREEETQY